One and the same sample provided the 26 T cell receptor beta chains below, sequenced in a study of blood T cell repertoires in COVID-19. Method: immunoSEQ multiplex PCR; TCRdb's copy keeps in-frame clones and lacks some. The data contain 250,000 to 300,000 clones, around nine tenths of them singletons. The sequenced sample was peripheral blood. The receptors stem from a woman in her thirties with COVID-19, enrolled during active disease.

The genes are TRBV7-2 and TRBJ1-1; no clear D. V lost 1 base, J lost 7 bases, and 10 bases lay in between. Germline V gene sequence: CDR1 SGHTA, CDR2 FQGNSA. The CDR3 has 13 amino acids. The CDR3 protein is CASSLGSRLEAFF. DNA of the CDR3: TGTGCCAGCAGCTTAGGCTCCAGGCTTGAAGCTTTCTTT.

The table lists this clone with a count of one. The genes are TRBV5-1 and TRBJ1-1, with 10 bases identical to TRBD1. Germline values: CDR1 SGHRS, CDR2 YFSETQ. Losses at the gene ends were 2 bases for V and 4 bases for J; bases not matched to a gene: 2. The CDR3 has 14 residues. The CDR3 spells CASSFRDRGTEAFF. Written as DNA, the CDR3 is TGCGCCAGCAGCTTCCGGGACAGGGGCACTGAAGCTTTCTTT.

The chain is built from TRBV5-4 and TRBJ2-7, with 7 positions matching TRBD2. After removal of 3 bases from V and 0 bases from J, the junction contained 9 bases not matched to a gene. Per germline, CDR1 SGHNT and CDR2 YYREEE (reference sequence). The length of the CDR3 is 16 residues. CDR3 protein: CASSSGPRTSSYEQYF. CDR3 DNA sequence: TGTGCCAGCAGCTCGGGCCCCCGGACTAGCTCCTACGAGCAGTACTTC.

V and J are TRBV6-2 or TRBV6-3 and TRBJ1-1, with D possibly matching TRBD1 (5 bases). Per the germline V gene, CDR1 is MNHEY and CDR2 is SVGEGT. With 2 bases removed from V and 0 bases from J, the gap between germline ends came to 10 bases. The CDR3 is 15 amino acids. The CDR3: CASSYGAAMNTEAFF. As DNA, the CDR3 is TGTGCCAGCAGTTACGGGGCTGCCATGAACACTGAAGCTTTCTTT.

V and J are TRBV11-2 and TRBJ1-2; 7 nucleotides match TRBD1. The junction had 4 bases not matched to a gene; V was cut back by 1 base and J by 8 bases. In germline, CDR1 is SGHAT, CDR2 FQNNGV. This CDR3 region has 13 residues. The chain's CDR3 is CASSLGQGSGYTF. The CDR3, as DNA: TGTGCCAGCAGCTTAGGACAGGGCAGCGGCTACACCTTC.

V gene TRBV10-3 combines with J gene TRBJ2-7; D gene uncertain. CDR1 and CDR2 from the germline V gene are ENHRY and SYGVKD. The CDR3 extends over 12 amino acids. The V and J ends lost 1 base and 4 bases respectively, with 5 bases between them. CDR3 sequence reads: CAISEWAYEQYF. The CDR3 DNA is TGTGCCATCAGTGAGTGGGCATACGAGCAGTACTTC.

This chain's CDR3 is CASSLDRGYEQYF. CDR3 nucleotides: TGTGCCAGCTCATTGGACAGGGGCTACGAGCAGTACTTC. The rearrangement joins TRBV18 to TRBJ2-7; 9 nucleotides match TRBD1. Germline assignment: CDR1 KGHSH and CDR2 LQKENI. This CDR3 has 13 residues. Trimming at V came to 5 bases and at J to 3 bases, leaving 2 bases not matched to a gene.

This clone was picked up one time. The chain is built from TRBV7-9 and TRBJ2-7; 12 nucleotides line up with TRBD2. With 1 base clipped from V and 7 bases from J, the junction kept 2 bases outside the gene matches. Germline CDR1 is SEHNR and CDR2 is FQNEAQ (reference sequence). This CDR3 comprises 14 residues. The CDR3 is CASSLGLAGVEQYF. DNA for the CDR3: TGTGCCAGCAGCTTAGGACTAGCGGGAGTTGAGCAGTACTTC.

The count of this clone is one. The chain has TRBV5-4 and TRBJ2-3; D is perhaps TRBD2 (6 bases). V shed 4 bases and J shed 2 bases, with 11 bases lying between them. The germline V gene has CDR1 SGHNT and CDR2 YYREEE (reference sequence). The CDR3 spans 14 residues. The CDR3 DNA follows: TGTGCCAGCAGCCGGGACTCTTTCACAGATACGCAGTATTTT. This codes for CASSRDSFTDTQYF.

This clone was seen just once. V gene TRBV4-3 combines with J gene TRBJ1-2, with D unclear. V was cut by 1 base and J by 0 bases, with 9 bases left in between. The germline V gene encodes CDR1 LGHNA and CDR2 YSLEER. CDR3 size: 15 residues. CDR3 DNA: TGCGCCAGCAGCCAAGGGGAGGATGCTAACTATGGCTACACCTTC. It translates to CASSQGEDANYGYTF.

The chain recombines TRBV9 with TRBJ1-1; the D gene is possibly TRBD1 (6 bases). Trimming stripped 2 bases from V and 0 bases from J, with 14 bases between. Germline V CDR1 and CDR2: SGDLS, YYNGEE. This CDR3 has 16 amino acids. This CDR3 reads CASSVTPTGVNTEAFF. CDR3 in DNA: TGTGCCAGCAGCGTCACCCCGACAGGCGTGAACACTGAAGCTTTCTTT.

For the CDR3, the DNA is TGTGCCACCATGACAGGGGTCTTTGGGGAGACCCAGTACTTC. Amino acids: CATMTGVFGETQYF. V gene TRBV7-9 combines with J gene TRBJ2-5, with 8 bases fitting TRBD1. Germline values: CDR1 SEHNR, CDR2 FQNEAQ (reference sequence). The V and J ends lost 10 bases and 5 bases, in that order; junction bases with no gene match: 12. CDR3 length equals 14 residues.

The chain combines TRBV5-1 with TRBJ1-2; 9 nucleotides match TRBD1. The CDR3 is 15 residues long. CDR1 is SGHRS, CDR2 YFSETQ, per germline. With V trimmed by 4 bases and J by 5 bases, 9 bases remained unmatched. CDR3 protein: CASSLQGTGIYGYTF. The CDR3, as DNA: TGCGCCAGCAGCCTCCAAGGGACAGGGATATATGGCTACACCTTC.

The chain recombines TRBV19 with TRBJ2-1, with no clear D. This CDR3 region has 13 residues. Germline values: CDR1 LNHDA, CDR2 SQIVND (reference sequence). V lost 2 bases and J 9 bases, leaving 11 bases between the germline ends. CDR3 protein: CASSITLFREQFF. The CDR3 coding sequence is TGTGCCAGTAGTATAACACTATTCCGTGAGCAGTTCTTC.

The V gene is TRBV19, the J gene TRBJ2-5; 8 nucleotides match TRBD1. Losses at the gene ends were 3 bases for V and 3 bases for J; bases not matched to a gene: 12. The CDR3 contains 17 residues. CDR1 and CDR2 from the germline V gene are LNHDA and SQIVND (reference sequence). This CDR3 is CASSMWGQVGPKETQYF. In nucleotides, the CDR3 is TGTGCCAGTAGTATGTGGGGACAGGTCGGGCCGAAAGAGACCCAGTACTTC.

J is TRBJ1-5 and V is TRBV30; possibly TRBD1 for D (5 bases). The germline V gene has CDR1 GTSNPN and CDR2 SVGIG (reference sequence). This CDR3 has 15 residues. V shed 3 bases and J shed 6 bases, with 18 bases lying between them. The CDR3: CAWSRPLGASQPQHF. The DNA of the CDR3 is TGTGCCTGGAGCCGGCCATTAGGGGCCAGTCAGCCCCAGCATTTT. The whole variable domain, filled in from reference TRBV30 and TRBJ1-5, reads SQTIHQWPATLVQPVGSPLSLECTVEGTSNPNLYWYRQAAGRGLQLLFYSVGIGQISSEVPQNLSASRPQDRQFILSSKKLLLSDSGFYLCAWSRPLGASQPQHFGDGTRLSIL.

The CDR3 DNA follows: TGCGCCAGCAGTATCCAGCGGGATTCCTACAATGAGCAGTTCTTC. Amino acid sequence: CASSIQRDSYNEQFF. J is TRBJ2-1 and V is TRBV5-1; 7 bases match TRBD2. The CDR3 is 15 residues long. Trimming cost V 5 bases and J 1 base; bases outside gene matches: 6. Germline CDR1 is SGHRS and CDR2 is YFSETQ.

The rearrangement uses TRBV12-3 or TRBV12-4 and TRBJ2-7, with D possibly TRBD1 on 6 matching bases. CDR3 length: 13 residues. The V gene lost 3 bases and the J gene lost 5 bases, with 11 bases spanning the gap. Written as DNA, the CDR3 is TGTGCCAGCAGTTTTAACAGGGTCCACGAGCAGTACTTC. Amino acids: CASSFNRVHEQYF.

A single count supports this clone. V is TRBV10-3 and J is TRBJ2-3; possibly TRBD1 for D (5 bases). The CDR3 contains 11 residues. V was cut by 11 bases and J by 6 bases, with 12 bases left in between. CDR1 is ENHRY, CDR2 SYGVKD, per germline. The CDR3 bases are TGTGCCGTAAGCAAGGGGGATACGCAGTATTTT. This sequence encodes CAVSKGDTQYF.

The chain couples TRBV19 to TRBJ2-7, with TRBD1 matching over 8 bases. Germline CDR1 and CDR2: LNHDA and SQIVND (reference sequence). The V gene end was trimmed by 6 bases and the J gene end by 2 bases; junction bases not matched to a gene: 9. CDR3 length equals 15 residues. The CDR3 region is CASRAGTGETYEQYF. For the CDR3, the DNA is TGTGCCAGTAGGGCGGGGACAGGAGAAACCTACGAGCAGTACTTC. Full variable domain (rest looked up from reference TRBV19 and TRBJ2-7): DGGITQSPKYLFRKEGQNVTLSCEQNLNHDAMYWYRQDPGQGLRLIYYSQIVNDFQKGDIAEGYSVSREKKESFPLTVTSAQKNPTAFYLCASRAGTGETYEQYFGPGTRLTVT.

The J gene is TRBJ2-7, the V gene TRBV5-5; 8 positions agree with TRBD1. Germline V lookup: CDR1 SGHKS, CDR2 YYEKEE (reference sequence). With 4 bases clipped from V and 2 bases from J, the junction kept 5 bases outside the gene matches. The CDR3 has 14 amino acids. CDR3 in amino acids: CASSPGDRPYEQYF. CDR3 sequence (DNA): TGTGCCAGCAGCCCCGGGGACAGGCCCTACGAGCAGTACTTC.

The chain employs TRBV7-6 and TRBJ2-3; D ambiguous. Germline CDR1 SGHVS, CDR2 FNYEAQ. This CDR3 spans 14 amino acids. Deletions cut 4 bases from V and 3 bases from J, with 11 bases between. CDR3 sequence reads: CASSSRDGTDTQYF. CDR3 coding DNA: TGTGCCAGCAGCTCTCGAGACGGGACAGATACGCAGTATTTT.

This clone was picked up one time. V and J are TRBV5-1 and TRBJ2-7; D is possibly TRBD1 (5 bases). CDR3 length: 17 residues. V lost 4 bases and J lost 0, with 20 bases in between. CDR1 SGHRS and CDR2 YFSETQ come from the germline V gene. CDR3 DNA sequence: TGCGCCAGCAGCAATACTACAGGCCTCTATATCTCCTACGAGCAGTACTTC. Translating it yields CASSNTTGLYISYEQYF.

The chain employs TRBV3-1 (or the pseudogene TRBV3-2) and TRBJ2-1; the D gene is possibly TRBD1 (7 bases). Trimming removed 3 bases from V and 8 bases from J, with 26 bases in between. This CDR3 region has 18 residues. The germline V gene encodes CDR1 LGHDT and CDR2 YNNKEL (reference sequence). The CDR3 reads CASSQARGPVAGTDEQFF. The CDR3 DNA is TGTGCCAGCAGCCAGGCCAGGGGTCCCGTGGCGGGGACAGATGAGCAGTTCTTC.

The gene calls are TRBV7-8 and TRBJ2-7; D might be TRBD1 (6 bases). Germline CDR1 is SGHVS and CDR2 is FQNEAQ. The CDR3 contains 15 residues. Trimming pared 4 bases from V and 4 bases from J, leaving 17 bases between. CDR3 region: CASSSNMGATYEQYF. CDR3 DNA: TGTGCCAGCAGCTCAAACATGGGGGCTACGTACGAGCAGTACTTC.

The V gene is TRBV11-2, the J gene TRBJ2-1, with D possibly TRBD1 on 5 matching bases. The V gene lost 5 bases and the J gene lost 8 bases, with 16 bases spanning the gap. This CDR3 comprises 14 residues. Germline loops: CDR1 SGHAT, CDR2 FQNNGV. The CDR3 is CASSPSGRAHEQFF. The CDR3, as DNA: TGTGCCAGCAGCCCTTCGGGCAGGGCCCATGAGCAGTTCTTC.